The rows below give T cell receptor beta chains drawn from one sample of a study of human thymus T cells. The method was immunoSEQ multiplex PCR; TCRdb's version includes in-frame clones alone and lacks a portion of them. The table records around 45,000 clones, over 90% of them present only once. The material sequenced was blood. These receptors originate from a girl in the first two years of life with a congenital heart defect but otherwise immunologically healthy. Each CDR3 is given with its conserved first and last residue. The D gene is left open where the match is weak. Some rows have no size entry. The others give once, few or many, or a class for an expanded clone.

clone size | J gene | D gene | V gene | CDR3 DNA | CDR3 protein
NA | TRBJ2-2 | TRBD1 | TRBV4-1 | TGCGCCAGCAGCCAAGAAATCCCGGACAGGGGCGACACCGGGGAGCTGTTTTTT | CASSQEIPDRGDTGELFF
NA | TRBJ1-2 | NA | TRBV5-4 | TGTGCCAGCAATGTGCGGGGGGTAGAGGGCTACACCTTC | CASNVRGVEGYTF
NA | TRBJ1-2 | NA | TRBV21-1 | TGTGCCAGCAGCCCACCGCAACACATCAGGAACTATGGCTACACCTTC | CASSPPQHIRNYGYTF
NA | TRBJ1-4 | TRBD1 | TRBV6-5 | TGTGCCAGCAGTTACTCCGGGACAGCAAATGAAAAACTGTTTTTT | CASSYSGTANEKLFF
once | TRBJ1-4 | NA | TRBV18 | TGTGCCAGCTCACCAGGGTTTGAAAAACTGTTTTTT | CASSPGFEKLFF
NA | TRBJ2-1 | TRBD2 | TRBV27 | TGTGCCAGCAGTTTAGCCCGGACTAGTCTTTTGTACAATGAGCAGTTCTTC | CASSLARTSLLYNEQFF
NA | TRBJ2-1 | NA | TRBV29-1 | TGCAGCGTTGCGGGACCGGACGCCATAAATGAGCAGTTCTTC | CSVAGPDAINEQFF
NA | TRBJ2-7 | NA | TRBV27 | TGTGCCAGCAGTTTAGCGAGCTCCTACGAGCAGTACTTC | CASSLASSYEQYF
NA | TRBJ1-3 | TRBD1 | TRBV6-6 | TGTGCCAGCAGTTACTCAGGGGGGACAGGGGTGGACACCATATATTTT | CASSYSGGTGVDTIYF
NA | TRBJ1-2 | TRBD1 | TRBV5-1 | TGCGCCAGCAGCTATGGACAGGCGGGCGGCTACACCTTC | CASSYGQAGGYTF
NA | TRBJ2-7 | NA | TRBV4-1 | TGCGCCAGCAGCCTGGACAGAGGCTCCTACGAGCAGTACTTC | CASSLDRGSYEQYF
NA | TRBJ1-5 | TRBD1 | TRBV7-2 | TGTGCCAGCAGCTTAAGGACAGGGATTGGTCAGCCCCAGCATTTT | CASSLRTGIGQPQHF
NA | TRBJ2-7 | NA | TRBV4-1 | TGCGCCAGCAGCCAAGAATACAACCAAGTCTACGAGCAGTACTTC | CASSQEYNQVYEQYF
once | TRBJ2-2 | NA | TRBV7-8 | TGTGCCAGCAGCTTAACGACGGCCGGGGAGCTGTTTTTT | CASSLTTAGELFF
NA | TRBJ2-1 | NA | TRBV21-1 | TGTGCCAGCAGCAAAGGTAGGCTTGGGGGTTACAATGAGCAGTTCTTC | CASSKGRLGGYNEQFF
few | TRBJ1-1 | NA | TRBV25-1 | TGTGCCAGCAGTGGGAAGACGGTGAACACTGAAGCTTTCTTT | CASSGKTVNTEAFF
NA | TRBJ2-7 | NA | TRBV4-1 | TGCGCCAGCAGCCCAACTTTTCATCCCTCCTACGAGCAGTACTTC | CASSPTFHPSYEQYF
NA | TRBJ1-2 | TRBD1 | TRBV6-1 | TGTGCCAGCAGTGAGGGACCGGGACAGGGATGGGGCTACACCTTC | CASSEGPGQGWGYTF
NA | TRBJ2-1 | NA | TRBV2 | TGTGCCAGCCATCCTGGCGTCAGCTCCTACAATGAGCAGTTCTTC | CASHPGVSSYNEQFF
NA | TRBJ2-1 | TRBD1 | TRBV23-1 | TGCGCCAGCAGTCAATCGGGGGACAGGGCCGTTAATGAGCAGTTCTTC | CASSQSGDRAVNEQFF
NA | TRBJ1-1 | TRBD1 | TRBV6-5 | TGTGCCAGCAGTTACTCGCAGGGGGTGAACACTGAAGCTTTCTTT | CASSYSQGVNTEAFF
NA | TRBJ2-7 | NA | TRBV30 | TGTGCCTGGAGTAGGAGCTCCTACGAGCAGTACTTC | CAWSRSSYEQYF
NA | TRBJ2-2 | NA | TRBV6-6 | TGTGCCAGCAGTAAGCTGGAGGGCCGGGCCGGGGAGCTGTTTTTT | CASSKLEGRAGELFF
NA | TRBJ2-7 | TRBD2 | TRBV6-5 | TGTGCCAGCAGTCTAGCGGGAGGGAAAGAGCAGTACTTC | CASSLAGGKEQYF
once | TRBJ2-3 | NA | TRBV28 | TGTGCCAGCAGTTCCCCTCCCGACAGCACAGATACGCAGTATTTT | CASSSPPDSTDTQYF
once | TRBJ2-5 | NA | TRBV5-4 | TGTGCCAGCAGCTTGGTTCGACAGGACCAAGAGACCCAGTACTTC | CASSLVRQDQETQYF
NA | TRBJ2-1 | TRBD2 | TRBV4-2 | TGTGCCAGCAGCCGAAACCTAGCGGGGAGCTCCTACAATGAGCAGTTCTTC | CASSRNLAGSSYNEQFF
NA | TRBJ2-1 | TRBD2 | TRBV15 | TGTGCCACCAGCAGAGAACTAGCGGGAGGGCTGCATGAGCAGTTCTTC | CATSRELAGGLHEQFF
NA | TRBJ1-2 | TRBD1 | TRBV2 | TGTGCCAGCAGTGAAGCAACAGGGGGCGGCTACACCTTC | CASSEATGGGYTF
NA | TRBJ2-7 | TRBD2 | TRBV10-3 | TGTGCCACCCTCGGGCTAGCGGGAGGGCCGTACGAGCAGTACTTC | CATLGLAGGPYEQYF
NA | TRBJ1-1 | TRBD1 | TRBV4-2 | TGTGCCAGCAGCCACAGGACAGGGGAGAACACTGAAGCTTTCTTT | CASSHRTGENTEAFF
NA | TRBJ2-7 | TRBD2 | TRBV10-2 | TGCGCCAGCAGTCGGACTAGCGGGCCCAGCTCCTACGAGCAGTACTTC | CASSRTSGPSSYEQYF
NA | TRBJ2-7 | TRBD2 | TRBV28 | TGTGCCAGCAGTTTAGGTTGGACTAGTGACGAGCAGTACTTC | CASSLGWTSDEQYF
NA | TRBJ2-7 | NA | TRBV5-6 | TGTGCCAGCAGCTTGGGGAACAGGGTTGGGCAGTACTTC | CASSLGNRVGQYF
NA | TRBJ2-7 | NA | TRBV28 | TGTGCCAGCTCTGTATGGGGGCAGTCCTACGAGCAGTACTTC | CASSVWGQSYEQYF
NA | TRBJ2-5 | NA | TRBV5-1 | TGCGCCAGCAGCCCGCGGAGCCAAGAGACCCAGTACTTC | CASSPRSQETQYF
NA | TRBJ2-3 | TRBD1 | TRBV11-2 | TGTGCCAGCAGCGTCCGGGACAGGGGGAAACGGGCAGATACGCAGTATTTT | CASSVRDRGKRADTQYF
NA | TRBJ2-3 | NA | TRBV11-2 | TGTGCCAGCAGCTTAGCCCGGAACACAGATACGCAGTATTTT | CASSLARNTDTQYF
NA | TRBJ2-4 | NA | TRBV11-3 | TGTGCCAGCAGCTTGAACGCCAAAAACATTCAGTACTTC | CASSLNAKNIQYF
NA | TRBJ2-1 | NA | TRBV11-2 | TGTGCCAGCACCATGACAGGAGGCTCCTACAATGAGCAGTTCTTC | CASTMTGGSYNEQFF
NA | TRBJ2-3 | TRBD2 | TRBV7-2 | TGTGCCAGCAGCTTAATAGCGGGAGGGAGCACAGATACGCAGTATTTT | CASSLIAGGSTDTQYF
NA | TRBJ2-7 | NA | TRBV18 | TGTGCCAGCTCACCTCCCAGGCGCTACGAGCAGTACTTC | CASSPPRRYEQYF
NA | TRBJ2-7 | TRBD2 | TRBV10-1 | TGCGCCAGCAGGACTAGCGGGAGGGCCCAGAACGAGCAGTACTTC | CASRTSGRAQNEQYF
NA | TRBJ2-3 | TRBD2 | TRBV7-6 | TGTGCCAGCAGCTTAGATCGGGTCGGGAGGAGCGCAGATACGCAGTATTTT | CASSLDRVGRSADTQYF
NA | TRBJ1-3 | NA | TRBV2 | TGTGCCAGCAGCAAGGACAGAGGCTCTGGAAACACCATATATTTT | CASSKDRGSGNTIYF
NA | TRBJ1-3 | NA | TRBV7-9 | TGTGCCAGCAGCTTGTTCCCCGGGGGGGCGCCTGGAAACACCATATATTTT | CASSLFPGGAPGNTIYF
NA | TRBJ2-7 | TRBD1 | TRBV11-2 | TGTGCCAGCAGCCCTCGAGGGACAGGGATCGGGGAGCAGTACTTC | CASSPRGTGIGEQYF
NA | TRBJ2-4 | NA | TRBV30 | TGTGCCTGGGGGGACCTCGCGGGTGGAAACATTCAGTACTTC | CAWGDLAGGNIQYF
NA | TRBJ2-3 | NA | TRBV6-5 | TGTGCCAGCAGCCAACCAAGAGACAGCAATACGCAGTATTTT | CASSQPRDSNTQYF